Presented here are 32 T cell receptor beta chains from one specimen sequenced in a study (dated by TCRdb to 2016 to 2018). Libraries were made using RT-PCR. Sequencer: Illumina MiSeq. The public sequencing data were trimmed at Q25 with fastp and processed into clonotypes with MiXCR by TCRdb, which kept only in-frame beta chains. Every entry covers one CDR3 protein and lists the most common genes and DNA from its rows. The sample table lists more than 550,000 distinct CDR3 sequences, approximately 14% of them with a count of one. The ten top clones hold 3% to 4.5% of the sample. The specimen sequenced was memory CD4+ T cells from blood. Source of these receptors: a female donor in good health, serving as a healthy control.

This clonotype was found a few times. The CDR3 region is CASSLGADLGEYF. Written as DNA, the CDR3 is TGTGCCAGCAGCTTAGGTGCGGACCTCGGGGAGTACTTC. The gene calls are TRBV7-8 and TRBJ2-7, with TRBD2 as a possible D gene (5 bases). CDR1 and CDR2 (germline): SGHVS, FQNEAQ. The length of the CDR3 is 13 residues. Deletions cut 1 base from V and 11 bases from J, with 15 bases between.

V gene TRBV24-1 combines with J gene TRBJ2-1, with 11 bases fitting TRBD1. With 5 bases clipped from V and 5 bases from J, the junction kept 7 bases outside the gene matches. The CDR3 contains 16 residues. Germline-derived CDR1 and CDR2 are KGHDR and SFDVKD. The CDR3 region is CATSGQPGQGDNEQFF. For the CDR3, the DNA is TGTGCCACCAGTGGTCAACCGGGACAGGGGGACAATGAGCAGTTCTTC.

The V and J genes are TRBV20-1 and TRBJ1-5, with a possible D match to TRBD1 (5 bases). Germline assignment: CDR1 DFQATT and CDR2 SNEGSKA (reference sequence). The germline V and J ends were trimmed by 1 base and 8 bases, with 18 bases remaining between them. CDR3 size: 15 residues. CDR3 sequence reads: CSARAMGGSEKPQHF. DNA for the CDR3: TGCAGTGCTAGAGCCATGGGGGGTTCGGAGAAGCCCCAGCATTTT.

The CDR3 sequence: CASSSGQSRYF. CDR3 coding DNA: TGTGCCAGCAGTTCGGGACAGTCAAGGTACTTC. The genes are TRBV6-2 or TRBV6-3 and TRBJ2-7; 7 bases map to TRBD1. Unmatched junction bases numbered 6, after V lost 4 bases and J lost 12 bases. Germline V lookup: CDR1 MNHEY, CDR2 SVGEGT. This CDR3 contains 11 residues.

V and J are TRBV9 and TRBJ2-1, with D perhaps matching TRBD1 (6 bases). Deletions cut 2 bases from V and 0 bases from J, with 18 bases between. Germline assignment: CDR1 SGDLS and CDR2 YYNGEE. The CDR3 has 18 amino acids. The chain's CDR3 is CASSVSAATGNSYNEQFF. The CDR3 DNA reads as TGTGCCAGCAGCGTCTCCGCAGCGACAGGAAACTCCTACAATGAGCAGTTCTTC.

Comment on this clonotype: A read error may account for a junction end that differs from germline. The DNA for the CDR3 is TGTGCCAGCGGCCAAGGGCAGGGAGGTAACCAGCCCCAGCATTTT. Its translation: CASGQGQGGNQPQHF. V is TRBV3-1 and J is TRBJ1-5; tentatively, D is TRBD1 (5 bases). This CDR3 is 15 amino acids long. Germline CDR1 is LGHDT and CDR2 is YNNKEL (reference sequence).

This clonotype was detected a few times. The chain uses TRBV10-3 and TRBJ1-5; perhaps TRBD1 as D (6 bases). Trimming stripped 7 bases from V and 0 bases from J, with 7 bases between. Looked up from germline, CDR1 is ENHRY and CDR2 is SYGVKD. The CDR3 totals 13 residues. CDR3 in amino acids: CAIKGDSNQPQHF. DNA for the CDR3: TGTGCCATCAAGGGGGATAGCAATCAGCCCCAGCATTTT.

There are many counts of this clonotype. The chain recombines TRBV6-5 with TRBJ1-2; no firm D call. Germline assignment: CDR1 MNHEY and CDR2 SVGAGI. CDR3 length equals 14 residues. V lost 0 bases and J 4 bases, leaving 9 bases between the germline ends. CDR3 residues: CASSYSRGVYGYTF. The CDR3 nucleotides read TGTGCCAGCAGTTACTCGAGAGGAGTCTATGGCTACACCTTC.

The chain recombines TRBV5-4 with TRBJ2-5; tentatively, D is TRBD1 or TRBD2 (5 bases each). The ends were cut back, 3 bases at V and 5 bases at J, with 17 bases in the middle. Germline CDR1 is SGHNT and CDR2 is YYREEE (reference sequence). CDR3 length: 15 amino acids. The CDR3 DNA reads TGTGCCAGCAGCTCCCAAACCGGGACGACGGAGACCCAGTACTTC. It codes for CASSSQTGTTETQYF.

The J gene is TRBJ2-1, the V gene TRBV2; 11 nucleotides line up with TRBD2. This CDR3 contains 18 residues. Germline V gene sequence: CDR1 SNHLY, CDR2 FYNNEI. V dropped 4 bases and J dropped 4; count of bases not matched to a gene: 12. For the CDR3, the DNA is TGTGCCAGCAGTGGAGTAGCGGGAGGGAGTCTGGCATACAATGAGCAGTTCTTC. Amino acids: CASSGVAGGSLAYNEQFF.

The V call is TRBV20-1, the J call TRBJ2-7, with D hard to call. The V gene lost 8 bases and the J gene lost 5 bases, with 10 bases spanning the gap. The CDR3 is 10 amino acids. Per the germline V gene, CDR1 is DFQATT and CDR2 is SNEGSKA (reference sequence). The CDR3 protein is CSPLENEQYF. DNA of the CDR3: TGCAGTCCCCTGGAAAACGAGCAGTACTTC.

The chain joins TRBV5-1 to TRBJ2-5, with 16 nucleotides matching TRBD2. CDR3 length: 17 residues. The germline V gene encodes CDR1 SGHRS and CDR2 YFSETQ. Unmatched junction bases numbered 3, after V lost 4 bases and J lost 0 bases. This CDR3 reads CASSVGLAGGNQETQYF. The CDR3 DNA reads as TGCGCCAGCAGCGTGGGACTAGCGGGAGGGAACCAAGAGACCCAGTACTTC.

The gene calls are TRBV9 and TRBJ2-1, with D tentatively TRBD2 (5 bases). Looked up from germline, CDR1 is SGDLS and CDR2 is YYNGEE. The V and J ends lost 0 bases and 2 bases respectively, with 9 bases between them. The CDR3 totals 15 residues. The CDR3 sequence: CASSVGVTTYNEQFF. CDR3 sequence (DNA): TGTGCCAGCAGCGTAGGGGTGACTACCTACAATGAGCAGTTCTTC.

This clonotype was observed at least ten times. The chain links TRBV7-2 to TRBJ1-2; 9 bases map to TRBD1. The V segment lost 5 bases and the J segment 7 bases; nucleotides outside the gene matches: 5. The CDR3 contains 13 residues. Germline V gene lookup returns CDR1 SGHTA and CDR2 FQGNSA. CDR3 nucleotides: TGTGCCAGCAGCACGGGACAGGGTTCTGGCTACACCTTC. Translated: CASSTGQGSGYTF.

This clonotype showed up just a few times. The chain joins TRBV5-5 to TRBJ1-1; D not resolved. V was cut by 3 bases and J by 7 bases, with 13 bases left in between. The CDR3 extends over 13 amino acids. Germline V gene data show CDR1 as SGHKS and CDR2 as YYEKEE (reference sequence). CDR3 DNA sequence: TGTGCCAGCAGCTCTAACACTGTTTTTGAAGCTTTCTTT. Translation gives CASSSNTVFEAFF.

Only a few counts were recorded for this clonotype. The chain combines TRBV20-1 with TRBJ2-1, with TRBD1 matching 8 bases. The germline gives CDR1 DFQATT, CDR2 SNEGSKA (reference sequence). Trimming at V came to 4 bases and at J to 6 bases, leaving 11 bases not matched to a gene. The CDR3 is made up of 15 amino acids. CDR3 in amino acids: CSAMAPGQGTNEQFF. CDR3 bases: TGCAGTGCTATGGCCCCCGGACAGGGAACCAATGAGCAGTTCTTC.

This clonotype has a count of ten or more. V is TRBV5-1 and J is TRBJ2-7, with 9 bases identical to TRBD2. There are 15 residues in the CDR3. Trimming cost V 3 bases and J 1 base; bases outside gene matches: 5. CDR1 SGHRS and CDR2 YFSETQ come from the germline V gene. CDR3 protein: CASSSGTSSSYEQYF. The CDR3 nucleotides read TGCGCCAGCAGCTCAGGGACTAGCAGTTCCTACGAGCAGTACTTC.

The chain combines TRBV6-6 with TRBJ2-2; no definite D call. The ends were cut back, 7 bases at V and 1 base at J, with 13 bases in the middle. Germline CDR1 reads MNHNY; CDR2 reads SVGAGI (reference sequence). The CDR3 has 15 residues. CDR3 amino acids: CASTQPGLNTGELFF. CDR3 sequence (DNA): TGTGCCAGCACCCAACCAGGCTTGAACACCGGGGAGCTGTTTTTT.

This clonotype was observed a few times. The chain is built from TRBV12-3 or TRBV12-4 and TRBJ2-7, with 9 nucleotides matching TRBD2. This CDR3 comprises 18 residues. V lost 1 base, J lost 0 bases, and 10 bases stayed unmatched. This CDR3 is CASSLGGGSGSSSYEQYF. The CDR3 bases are TGTGCCAGCAGTTTAGGGGGTGGTAGCGGGAGTAGCTCCTACGAGCAGTACTTC.

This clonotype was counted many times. The CDR3 spells CASSPREAGEQFF. The CDR3 nucleotides read TGTGCCAGCTCACCAAGGGAGGCTGGTGAGCAGTTCTTC. J is TRBJ2-1 and V is TRBV18, with D possibly matching TRBD2 (6 bases). Trimming removed 2 bases from V and 9 bases from J, with 11 bases in between. The germline V gene has CDR1 KGHSH and CDR2 LQKENI. This CDR3 spans 13 amino acids.

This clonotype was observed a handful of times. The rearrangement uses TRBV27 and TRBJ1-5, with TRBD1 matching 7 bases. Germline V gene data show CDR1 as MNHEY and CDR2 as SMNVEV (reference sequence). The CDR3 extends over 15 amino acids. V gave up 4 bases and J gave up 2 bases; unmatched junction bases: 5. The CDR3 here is CASSSITGGNQPQHF. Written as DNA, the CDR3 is TGTGCCAGCAGTTCCATTACAGGGGGCAATCAGCCCCAGCATTTT.

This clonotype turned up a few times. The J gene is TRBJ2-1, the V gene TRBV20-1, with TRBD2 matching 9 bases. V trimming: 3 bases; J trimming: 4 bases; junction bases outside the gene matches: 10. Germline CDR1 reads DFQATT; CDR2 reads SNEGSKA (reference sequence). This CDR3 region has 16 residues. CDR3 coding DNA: TGCAGTGCTAGTCTGGGCGGCGGGAGGGTTTACAATGAGCAGTTCTTC. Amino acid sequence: CSASLGGGRVYNEQFF.

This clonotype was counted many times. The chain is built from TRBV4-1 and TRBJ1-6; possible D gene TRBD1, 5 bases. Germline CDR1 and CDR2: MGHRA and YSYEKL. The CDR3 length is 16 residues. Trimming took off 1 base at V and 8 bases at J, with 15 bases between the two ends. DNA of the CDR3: TGCGCCAGCAGCCAAGCTTGGGTAGGGGTGGATTCACCCCTCCACTTT. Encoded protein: CASSQAWVGVDSPLHF.

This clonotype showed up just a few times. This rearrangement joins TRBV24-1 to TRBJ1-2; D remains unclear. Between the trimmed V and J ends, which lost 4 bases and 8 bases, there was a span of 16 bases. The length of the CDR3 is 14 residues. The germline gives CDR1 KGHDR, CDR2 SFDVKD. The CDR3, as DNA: TGTGCCACCAGTGAGCGGACGGATCGGAGGGGCTACACCTTC. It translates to CATSERTDRRGYTF.

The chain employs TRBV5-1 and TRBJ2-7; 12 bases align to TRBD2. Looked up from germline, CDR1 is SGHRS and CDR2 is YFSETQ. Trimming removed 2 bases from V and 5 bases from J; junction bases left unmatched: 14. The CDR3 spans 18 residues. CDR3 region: CASSFLLAGGGLGNEQYF. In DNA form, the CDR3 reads TGCGCCAGCAGCTTCCTCCTAGCGGGAGGGGGTCTAGGAAACGAGCAGTACTTC.

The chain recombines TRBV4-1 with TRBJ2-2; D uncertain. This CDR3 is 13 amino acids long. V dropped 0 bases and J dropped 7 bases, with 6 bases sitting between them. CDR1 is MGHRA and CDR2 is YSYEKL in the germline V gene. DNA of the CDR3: TGCGCCAGCAGCCAAGATCCAATCGGGGAGCTGTTTTTT. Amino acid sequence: CASSQDPIGELFF.

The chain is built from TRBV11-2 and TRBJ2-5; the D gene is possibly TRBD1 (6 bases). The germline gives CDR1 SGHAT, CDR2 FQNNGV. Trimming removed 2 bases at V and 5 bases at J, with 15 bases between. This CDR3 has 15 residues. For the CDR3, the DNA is TGTGCCAGCAGCTTATCGTCAGGGGTGGTGGAGACCCAGTACTTC. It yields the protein CASSLSSGVVETQYF.

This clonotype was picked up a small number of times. For the CDR3, the DNA is TGCGCCGGACGACAGGATCCGGGCACTGAAGCTTTCTTT. Protein: CAGRQDPGTEAFF. The genes are TRBV5-1 and TRBJ1-1, with TRBD1 as a possible D gene (6 bases). CDR1 is SGHRS and CDR2 is YFSETQ in the germline V gene. With 10 bases removed from V and 4 bases from J, the gap between germline ends came to 17 bases. The CDR3 is 13 residues long.

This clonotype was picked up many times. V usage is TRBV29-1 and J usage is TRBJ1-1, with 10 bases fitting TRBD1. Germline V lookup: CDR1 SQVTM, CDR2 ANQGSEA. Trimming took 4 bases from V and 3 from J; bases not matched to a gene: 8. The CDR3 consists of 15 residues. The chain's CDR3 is CSVARTGGGDTEAFF. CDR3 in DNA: TGCAGCGTTGCCCGGACAGGGGGTGGGGACACTGAAGCTTTCTTT.

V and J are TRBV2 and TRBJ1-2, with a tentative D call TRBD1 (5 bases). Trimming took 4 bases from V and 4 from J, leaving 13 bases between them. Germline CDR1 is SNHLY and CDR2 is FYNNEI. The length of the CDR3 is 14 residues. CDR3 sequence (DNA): TGTGCCAGCAGTGTAGGGGTGACGGGCTATGGCTACACCTTC. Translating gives CASSVGVTGYGYTF.

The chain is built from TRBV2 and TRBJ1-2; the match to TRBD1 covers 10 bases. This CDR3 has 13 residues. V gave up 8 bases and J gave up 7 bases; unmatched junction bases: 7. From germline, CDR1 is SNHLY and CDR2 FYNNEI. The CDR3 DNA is TGTGCCAGCGCTCGACAGGGGGCTGGTGGCTACACCTTC. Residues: CASARQGAGGYTF.

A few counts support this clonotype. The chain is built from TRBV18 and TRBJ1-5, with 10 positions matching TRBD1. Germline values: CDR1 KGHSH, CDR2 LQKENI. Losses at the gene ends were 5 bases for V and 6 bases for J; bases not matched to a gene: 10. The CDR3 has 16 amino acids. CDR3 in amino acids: CASSWAGTGDSQPQHF. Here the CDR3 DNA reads TGTGCCAGCTCATGGGCCGGGACAGGGGATAGTCAGCCCCAGCATTTT.